The 22 T cell receptor beta chains below were found in one sample sequenced in a study of blood T cell repertoires in COVID-19. TCRdb's copy holds only in-frame clones and misses some; the assay was immunoSEQ multiplex PCR. In the table there are over 50,000 clones, 65% to 85% of which are singletons. The sequenced sample was peripheral blood. The receptors come from a woman aged 45-65 years with active or convalescent COVID-19.

V gene TRBV4-1 combines with J gene TRBJ1-6, with D possibly being TRBD1 (6 bases). This CDR3 comprises 16 residues. CDR1 is MGHRA and CDR2 is YSYEKL in the germline V gene. V was clipped by 1 base and J by 7 bases, with 14 bases between them. The chain's CDR3 is CASSQVAGERNSPLHF. CDR3 DNA: TGCGCCAGCAGCCAAGTGGCAGGGGAGAGAAATTCACCCCTCCACTTT.

The J gene is TRBJ1-2, the V gene TRBV10-3; 7 bases are shared with TRBD1. Germline CDR1 reads ENHRY; CDR2 reads SYGVKD. This CDR3 spans 15 amino acids. V was pared by 6 bases and J by 2 bases, with 9 bases of the junction left unmatched. Here the CDR3 DNA reads TGTGCCATCAGCCCCGACAGGGAGACCAACTATGGCTACACCTTC. This codes for CAISPDRETNYGYTF.

The chain couples TRBV19 to TRBJ1-1; D perhaps matches TRBD1 (6 bases). CDR3 length: 16 residues. Germline CDR1 and CDR2: LNHDA and SQIVND (reference sequence). Trimming stripped 7 bases from V and 4 bases from J, with 22 bases between. The CDR3 reads CASMAPSTGMGTEAFF. DNA for the CDR3: TGTGCCAGTATGGCCCCGTCAACAGGGATGGGCACTGAAGCTTTCTTT.

The gene calls are TRBV4-3 and TRBJ1-1, with 10 bases matching TRBD1. The CDR3 contains 14 residues. The V gene's germline CDR1 is LGHNA and CDR2 YSLEER. Trimming at V came to 4 bases and at J to 3 bases, leaving 2 bases not matched to a gene. CDR3 sequence reads: CASSRGTGDTEAFF. The CDR3 DNA reads TGCGCCAGCAGCCGCGGGACAGGGGACACTGAAGCTTTCTTT.

J is TRBJ1-1 and V is TRBV7-3; the D is unclear. V was clipped by 5 bases and J by 4 bases, with 14 bases between them. The CDR3 is 14 residues long. From germline, CDR1 is SGHTA and CDR2 FQGTGA. CDR3 sequence reads: CASSVDGVVTEAFF. As DNA, the CDR3 is TGTGCCAGCAGCGTCGACGGAGTAGTCACTGAAGCTTTCTTT.

The genes are TRBV2 and TRBJ2-3; TRBD2 might be the D (6 bases). Per germline, CDR1 SNHLY and CDR2 FYNNEI. The V end was cut by 7 bases, the J end by 2 bases, with 16 bases between. The CDR3 has 15 amino acids. In DNA, the CDR3 is TGTGCCAGCAAGCTGGGACTCGTGGACACAGATACGCAGTATTTT. Protein sequence: CASKLGLVDTDTQYF.

This clone showed up just once. The CDR3 DNA follows: TGTGCCAGCAGTCAGGACAGGGGGAGATCACCCCTCCACTTT. Protein: CASSQDRGRSPLHF. This chain joins TRBV27 and TRBJ1-6; 10 bases agree with TRBD1. CDR1 MNHEY and CDR2 SMNVEV come from the germline V gene (reference sequence). The J segment lost 10 bases and the V segment lost 5 bases, leaving 5 bases of the junction unmatched. This CDR3 contains 14 residues.

The sample holds many counts of this clone. The chain recombines TRBV20-1 with TRBJ2-7, with unresolved D. V lost 3 bases to trimming and J lost 5 bases, with 11 bases between them. The CDR3 runs to 12 residues. CDR1 is DFQATT, CDR2 SNEGSKA, per germline (reference sequence). The CDR3 protein is CSASPRSNEQYF. The CDR3 DNA reads TGCAGTGCTAGTCCCCGCTCTAACGAGCAGTACTTC.

The genes are TRBV19 and TRBJ1-4, with 11 bases matching TRBD1. Germline V lookup: CDR1 LNHDA, CDR2 SQIVND (reference sequence). This CDR3 spans 15 amino acids. Trimming took 6 bases from V and 5 from J; bases not matched to a gene: 5. The CDR3 sequence is CASSPRDRGNEKLFF. CDR3 sequence (DNA): TGTGCCAGTAGCCCACGGGACAGGGGGAATGAAAAACTGTTTTTT.

This chain uses TRBV9 with TRBJ2-1, with TRBD2 matching 10 bases. Germline V lookup: CDR1 SGDLS, CDR2 YYNGEE. This CDR3 has 16 residues. V lost 0 bases and J lost 8; bases outside the gene matches: 8. The CDR3 sequence is CASSVDRPSGRDEQFF. The CDR3 DNA sequence: TGTGCCAGCAGCGTAGATAGGCCTAGCGGGAGAGATGAGCAGTTCTTC.

The gene calls are TRBV4-1 and TRBJ1-4; weak D call: TRBD1 (5 bases). This CDR3 is 16 amino acids long. The V gene lost 1 base and the J gene lost 8 bases, with 17 bases spanning the gap. The germline V gene encodes CDR1 MGHRA and CDR2 YSYEKL. DNA of the CDR3: TGCGCCAGCAGCCAAGCCGGGGGAACCGAACGGGAAAAACTGTTTTTT. Encoded protein: CASSQAGGTEREKLFF.

The CDR3 region is CASSMTGGVEKLFF. The CDR3 DNA reads TGCGCCAGCAGCATGACAGGGGGCGTCGAAAAACTGTTTTTT. The rearrangement links TRBV5-1 to TRBJ1-4, with TRBD1 matching over 10 bases. Germline V gives CDR1 SGHRS, CDR2 YFSETQ. This CDR3 spans 14 amino acids. The V gene end was trimmed by 4 bases and the J gene end by 8 bases; junction bases not matched to a gene: 5. The full variable domain, its missing parts supplied by reference TRBV5-1 and TRBJ1-4, is KAGVTQTPRYLIKTRGQQVTLSCSPISGHRSVSWYQQTPGQGLQFLFEYFSETQRNKGNFPGRFSGRQFSNSRSEMNVSTLELGDSALYLCASSMTGGVEKLFFGSGTQLSVL.

The chain uses TRBV24-1 and TRBJ2-3; 13 positions match TRBD2. Germline V gives CDR1 KGHDR, CDR2 SFDVKD. V was clipped by 4 bases and J by 6 bases; unmatched bases: 9. CDR3 length: 17 amino acids. The CDR3 spells CATSDRTSGRTPDTQYF. In DNA form, the CDR3 reads TGTGCCACCAGTGACCGGACTAGCGGGAGAACCCCGGATACGCAGTATTTT.

The chain carries TRBV6-5 and TRBJ2-5, with TRBD2 matching 11 bases. Germline V gives CDR1 MNHEY, CDR2 SVGAGI. With V trimmed by 2 bases and J by 0 bases, 2 bases remained unmatched. The CDR3 runs 16 residues. CDR3 amino acids: CASSYLAGGDQETQYF. The CDR3 DNA follows: TGTGCCAGCAGTTACCTAGCGGGAGGCGACCAAGAGACCCAGTACTTC.

This rearrangement joins TRBV7-9 to TRBJ1-2; no reliable D call. The CDR3 extends over 13 amino acids. The V gene lost 2 bases and the J gene lost 4 bases, with 8 bases spanning the gap. Germline V gene lookup returns CDR1 SEHNR and CDR2 FQNEAQ (reference sequence). The CDR3 protein is CASSLRGSYGYTF. In DNA form, the CDR3 reads TGTGCCAGCAGCTTACGGGGTAGCTATGGCTACACCTTC.

V gene TRBV2 combines with J gene TRBJ2-4, with D tentatively TRBD2 (6 bases). In germline, CDR1 is SNHLY, CDR2 FYNNEI. The V and J ends lost 3 bases and 6 bases respectively, with 15 bases between them. CDR3 length: 15 amino acids. The CDR3 region is CASSEGGMGGNIQYF. As DNA, the CDR3 is TGTGCCAGCAGTGAGGGGGGAATGGGTGGAAACATTCAGTACTTC. Together with reference TRBV2 and TRBJ2-4, the CDR3 gives the full variable domain: EPEVTQTPSHQVTQMGQEVILRCVPISNHLYFYWYRQILGQKVEFLVSFYNNEISEKSEIFDDQFSVERPDGSNFTLKIRSTKLEDSAMYFCASSEGGMGGNIQYFGAGTRLSVL.

The chain has TRBV7-8 and TRBJ1-1; 7 positions agree with TRBD1. CDR3 length equals 14 residues. J gave up 5 bases and V 5 bases, and 8 bases lay outside the gene matches. Germline loops: CDR1 SGHVS, CDR2 FQNEAQ. The CDR3 DNA reads as TGTGCCAGCAGCCTGACAGGGTATGCGACTGAAGCTTTCTTT. This gives the protein CASSLTGYATEAFF.

This chain links TRBV5-6 with TRBJ1-6; perhaps TRBD1 as D (5 bases). The CDR3 is made up of 15 amino acids. The ends were cut back, 1 base at V and 13 bases at J, with 18 bases in the middle. Germline V gene lookup returns CDR1 SGHDT and CDR2 YYEEEE. Here the CDR3 DNA reads TGTGCCAGCAGCTTGTCGGGACTAGAAATTCACCCCCTCCACTTT. This gives the protein CASSLSGLEIHPLHF.

This rearrangement joins TRBV4-3 to TRBJ2-3; 7 nucleotides align to TRBD2. The V gene end was trimmed by 0 bases and the J gene end by 5 bases; junction bases not matched to a gene: 2. The CDR3 extends over 14 amino acids. In germline, CDR1 is LGHNA, CDR2 YSLEER. The CDR3 is CASSQEGRGDTQYF. The CDR3 nucleotides read TGCGCCAGCAGCCAAGAGGGGAGGGGAGATACGCAGTATTTT.

The chain couples TRBV5-1 to TRBJ2-2; 8 nucleotides align to TRBD2. The V gene end was trimmed by 3 bases and the J gene end by 6 bases; junction bases not matched to a gene: 7. The CDR3 has 15 amino acids. Germline V gene lookup returns CDR1 SGHRS and CDR2 YFSETQ. In nucleotides, the CDR3 is TGCGCCAGCAGCTATGGGACTAGTTGGTCCGGGGAGCTGTTTTTT. Its translation is CASSYGTSWSGELFF.

This clone occurred once. This chain connects TRBV7-2 to TRBJ1-5; D uncertain. Germline assignment: CDR1 SGHTA and CDR2 FQGNSA. V lost 3 bases and J 7 bases, leaving 10 bases between the germline ends. The CDR3 sequence is 13 residues long. The CDR3: CASSLSSRQPQHF. The CDR3 DNA is TGTGCCAGCAGCTTGTCTAGCAGGCAGCCCCAGCATTTT.

The gene calls are TRBV24-1 and TRBJ2-3; 7 nucleotides align to TRBD2. CDR3 size: 17 residues. Germline CDR1 reads KGHDR; CDR2 reads SFDVKD. Losses at the gene ends were 2 bases for V and 1 base for J; bases not matched to a gene: 8. Written as DNA, the CDR3 is TGTGCCACCAGTGATTCGGTGGTAGCGGGCCGCACAGATACGCAGTATTTT. Translating it yields CATSDSVVAGRTDTQYF.